The clone carrying this TCR beta chain was recorded a few times. Its target is not known. Extraction and reverse transcription of RNA yielded cDNA as the sequencing template. Only in-frame clones appear in the TCRdb table, and some are missing; sequencing was by immunoSEQ multiplex PCR. The profile shows over 150,000 clones, 60% to 70% of them singletons. Described treatment: oral pan-JAK inhibitor, 5-10 mg twice daily. Starting from PBMCs, sorting isolated CD4+ and CD8+ T cells. V was pared by 5 bases and J by 4 bases, with 11 bases between. CDR1 and CDR2 (germline): SQVTM, ANQGSEA. The CDR3 runs to 12 residues. This sample is drawn from a study of CD8+ T cells in alopecia areata. General observations from the study: Lesional scalp, especially alopecia totalis/universalis, showed higher clonality than normal scalp.

The J gene is TRBJ1-2, the V gene TRBV29-1; D is ambiguous. This TCR came from a human donor with alopecia areata. The sequencing used CD4+ T cells sorted from blood, collected at week 4, from a patient treated with tofacitinib. The CDR3 coding sequence is TGCAGCGTTCCGCGTGTGGGCTATGGCTACACCTTC. Translated, it gives CSVPRVGYGYTF.